This T cell receptor (beta chain) was identified in a study of shared clonotypes between healthy human individuals. Sequencing was performed with immunoSEQ multiplex PCR; in TCRdb, only in-frame clones are kept and a portion is missing. This table holds about 1.5 million clones, 95% to 99% found once. This CDR3 contains 17 residues. CDR1 is MGHRA, CDR2 YSYEKL, per germline. Trimming removed 4 bases at V and 1 base at J, with 16 bases between. The chain couples TRBV4-1 to TRBJ2-2; D may be TRBD1 or TRBD2 (5 bases each). The sequencing input was naive CD4+ T cells sorted from blood. Subset noted: CD45RA+ positively selected. This clonotype was obtained from a man aged 30 to 45 in good health. CDR3 loop: CASSPNWGPVNTGELFF. CDR3 nucleotide sequence: TGCGCCAGCAGCCCGAACTGGGGACCAGTGAACACCGGGGAGCTGTTTTTT.